This T cell receptor beta chain was retrieved from a study of PD-1 blockade in classical Hodgkin lymphoma. The study, taken as a whole, reports: Compared with healthy donors, newly diagnosed patients reportedly showed lower baseline TCR diversity. Why the repertoires differ is still unclear, perhaps disease activity or prior therapy.

Notes on this clone: Its antigen is unidentified.

The CDR3 extends over 12 amino acids. Germline CDR1 is MDHEN and CDR2 is SYDVKM. Trimming removed 11 bases from V and 4 bases from J, with 12 bases in between. As for time point: newly diagnosed, previously untreated cHL patient sample. Thawed PBMCs yielded CD4+ T cells through magnetic negative selection. Serving as comparison were PBMCs from newly diagnosed, untreated classical Hodgkin lymphoma, which were sequenced alongside the relapsed/refractory trial patients. Measured with immunoSEQ multiplex PCR; TCRdb has only the in-frame clones, and not every one. The data show under 20,000 clones, about four fifths seen once.

This receptor was obtained from a human donor with classical Hodgkin lymphoma. The chain employs TRBV28 and TRBJ1-3; TRBD1 is a possible D gene (5 bases). Source material: CD4+ T cells from blood. The CDR3: CASTGRGNTIYF. CDR3 coding DNA: TGTGCCTCCACGGGGCGGGGAAACACCATATATTTT. Full variable domain (outside the CDR3, taken from reference TRBV28 and TRBJ1-3): DVKVTQSSRYLVKRTGEKVFLECVQDMDHENMFWYRQDPGLGLRLIYFSYDVKMKEKGDIPEGYSVSREKKERFSLILESASTNQTSMYLCASTGRGNTIYFGEGSWLTVV.